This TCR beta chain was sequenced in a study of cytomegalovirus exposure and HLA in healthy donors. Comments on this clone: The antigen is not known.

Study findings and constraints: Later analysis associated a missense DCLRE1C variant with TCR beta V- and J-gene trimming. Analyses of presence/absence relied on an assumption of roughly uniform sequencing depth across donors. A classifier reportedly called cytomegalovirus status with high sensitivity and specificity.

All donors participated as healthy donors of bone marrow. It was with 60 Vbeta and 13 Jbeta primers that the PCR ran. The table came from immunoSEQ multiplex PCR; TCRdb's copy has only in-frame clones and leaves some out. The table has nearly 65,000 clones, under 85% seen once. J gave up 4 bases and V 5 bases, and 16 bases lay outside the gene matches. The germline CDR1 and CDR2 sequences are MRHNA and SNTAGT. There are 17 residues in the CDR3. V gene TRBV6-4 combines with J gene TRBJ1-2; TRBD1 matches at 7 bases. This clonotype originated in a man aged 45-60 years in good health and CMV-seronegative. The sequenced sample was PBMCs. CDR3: CASSRGKGGAGPYGYTF. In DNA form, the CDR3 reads TGTGCCAGCAGTCGCGGGAAAGGGGGCGCGGGTCCCTATGGCTACACCTTC.